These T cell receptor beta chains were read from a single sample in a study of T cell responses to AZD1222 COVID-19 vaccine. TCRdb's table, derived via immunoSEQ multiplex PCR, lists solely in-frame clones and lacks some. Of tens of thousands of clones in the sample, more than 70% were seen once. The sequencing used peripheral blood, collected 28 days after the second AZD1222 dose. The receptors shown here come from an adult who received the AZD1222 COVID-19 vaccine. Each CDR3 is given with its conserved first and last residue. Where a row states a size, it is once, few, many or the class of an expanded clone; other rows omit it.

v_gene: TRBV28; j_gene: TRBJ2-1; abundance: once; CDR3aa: CASSWTGRSYNEQFF
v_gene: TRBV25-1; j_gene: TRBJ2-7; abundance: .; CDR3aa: CASSITGRHEQYF
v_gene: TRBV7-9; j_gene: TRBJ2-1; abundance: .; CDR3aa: CASSLRPRLAGPYNEQFF
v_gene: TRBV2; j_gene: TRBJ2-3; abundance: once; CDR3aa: CASSEMGLADRTDTQYF
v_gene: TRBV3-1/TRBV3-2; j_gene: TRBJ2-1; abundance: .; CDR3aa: CASSQGYSGSPFF
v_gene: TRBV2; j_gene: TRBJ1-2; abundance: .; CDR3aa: CASSESRDRGREDYGYTF
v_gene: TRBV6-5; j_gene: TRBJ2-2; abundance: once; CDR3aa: CASRQGLNTGELFF
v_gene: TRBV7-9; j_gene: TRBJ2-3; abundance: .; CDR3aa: CASSLAQREYTDTQYF
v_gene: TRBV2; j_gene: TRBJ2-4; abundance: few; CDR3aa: CASSDPRGDKNIQYF
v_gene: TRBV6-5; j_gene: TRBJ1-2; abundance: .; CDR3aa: CASRRRDRGGDGYTF
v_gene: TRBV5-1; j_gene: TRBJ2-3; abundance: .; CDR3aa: CASSLRGGADTQYF
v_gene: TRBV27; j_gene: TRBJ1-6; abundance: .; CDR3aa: CASSLSRVGYSPLHF
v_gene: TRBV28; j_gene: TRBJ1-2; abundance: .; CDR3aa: CASSPIRTGTPWGYTF